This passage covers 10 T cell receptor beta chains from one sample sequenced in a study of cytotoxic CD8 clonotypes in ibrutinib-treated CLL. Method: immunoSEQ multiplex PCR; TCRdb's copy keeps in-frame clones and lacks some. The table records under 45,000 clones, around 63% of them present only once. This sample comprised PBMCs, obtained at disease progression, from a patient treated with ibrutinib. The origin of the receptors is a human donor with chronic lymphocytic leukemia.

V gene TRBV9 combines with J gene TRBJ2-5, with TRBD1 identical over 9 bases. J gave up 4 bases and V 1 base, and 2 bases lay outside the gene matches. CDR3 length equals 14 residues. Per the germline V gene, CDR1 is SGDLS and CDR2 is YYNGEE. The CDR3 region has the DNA TGTGCCAGCAGCGTATCGACAGGGGGAGAGACCCAGTACTTC. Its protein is CASSVSTGGETQYF.

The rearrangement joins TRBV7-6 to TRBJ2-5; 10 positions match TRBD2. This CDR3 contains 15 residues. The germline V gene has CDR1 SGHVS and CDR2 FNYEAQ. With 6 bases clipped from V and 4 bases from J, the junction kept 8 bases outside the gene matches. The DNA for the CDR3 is TGTGCCAGCAGATCAGCAGCGGGAGGGCTAGAGACCCAGTACTTC. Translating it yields CASRSAAGGLETQYF.

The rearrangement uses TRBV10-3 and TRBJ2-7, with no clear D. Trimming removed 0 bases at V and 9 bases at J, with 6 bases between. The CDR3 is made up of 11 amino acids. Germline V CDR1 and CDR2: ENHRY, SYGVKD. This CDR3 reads CAISESRRQYF. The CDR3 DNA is TGTGCCATCAGTGAGTCGCGACGGCAGTACTTC.

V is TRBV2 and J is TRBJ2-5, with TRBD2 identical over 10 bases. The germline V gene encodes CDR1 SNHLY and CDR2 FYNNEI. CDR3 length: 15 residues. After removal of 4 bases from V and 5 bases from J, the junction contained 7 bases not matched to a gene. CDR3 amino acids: CASSGLAGVGETQYF. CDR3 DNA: TGTGCCAGCAGTGGTCTAGCGGGAGTGGGGGAGACCCAGTACTTC.

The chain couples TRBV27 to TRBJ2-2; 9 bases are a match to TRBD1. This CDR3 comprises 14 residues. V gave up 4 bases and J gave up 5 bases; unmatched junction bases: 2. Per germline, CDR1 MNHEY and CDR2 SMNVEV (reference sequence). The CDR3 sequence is CASSSDRGTGELFF. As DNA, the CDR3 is TGTGCCAGCAGTTCTGACAGGGGGACCGGGGAGCTGTTTTTT.

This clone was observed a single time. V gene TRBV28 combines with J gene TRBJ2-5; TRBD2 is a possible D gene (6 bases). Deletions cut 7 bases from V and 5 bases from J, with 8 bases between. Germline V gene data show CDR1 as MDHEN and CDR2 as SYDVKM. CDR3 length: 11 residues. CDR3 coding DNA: TGTGCCAGCACTCGGGGGGAGACCCAGTACTTC. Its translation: CASTRGETQYF.

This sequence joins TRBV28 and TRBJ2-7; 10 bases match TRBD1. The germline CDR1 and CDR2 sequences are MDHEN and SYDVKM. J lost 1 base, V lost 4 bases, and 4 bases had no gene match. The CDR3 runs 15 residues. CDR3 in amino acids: CASSYPGQGSYEQYF. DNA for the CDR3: TGTGCCAGCAGTTATCCGGGACAGGGGTCCTACGAGCAGTACTTC. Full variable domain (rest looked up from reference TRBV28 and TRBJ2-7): DVKVTQSSRYLVKRTGEKVFLECVQDMDHENMFWYRQDPGLGLRLIYFSYDVKMKEKGDIPEGYSVSREKKERFSLILESASTNQTSMYLCASSYPGQGSYEQYFGPGTRLTVT.

The CDR3 DNA reads TGTGCCAGCAGCCAAGTAGACAGGGACGAGCAGTACTTC. Its protein is CASSQVDRDEQYF. This chain connects TRBV4-2 to TRBJ2-7; 7 positions agree with TRBD1. The junction had 2 bases not matched to a gene; V was cut back by 1 base and J by 5 bases. The CDR3 runs 13 residues. Germline CDR1 reads LGHNA; CDR2 reads YNFKEQ.

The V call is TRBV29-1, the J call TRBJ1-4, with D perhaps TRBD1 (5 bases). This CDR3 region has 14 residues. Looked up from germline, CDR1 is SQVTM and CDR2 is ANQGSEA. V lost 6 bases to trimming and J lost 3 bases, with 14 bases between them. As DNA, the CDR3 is TGCAGCGTCCCTGGTGGGGGGGCTAATGAAAAACTGTTTTTT. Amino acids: CSVPGGGANEKLFF.

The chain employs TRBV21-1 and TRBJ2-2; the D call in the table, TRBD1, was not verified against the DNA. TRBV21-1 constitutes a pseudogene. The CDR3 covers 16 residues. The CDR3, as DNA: TGTGCCAGCAGCGCACCGCAGGGGGCGAGGACCGGGGAGCTGTTTTTT. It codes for CASSAPQGARTGELFF.